This T cell receptor beta chain was captured in a study of CD8+ T cells in alopecia areata. Study information: Patients given treatment had severity scored by the percentage of scalp area affected.

RNA, once extracted, was reverse transcribed into cDNA for use as the sequencing template. Measured with immunoSEQ multiplex PCR; TCRdb has only the in-frame clones, and not every one. The sample lists approximately 4,500 clones, about three fifths occurring once. Per the germline V gene, CDR1 is MNHNS and CDR2 is SASEGT. The CDR3 covers 14 residues. V was trimmed by 1 base and J by 5 bases, leaving 11 bases between them. A note on this clone: Antigen specificity is unknown.

Points from the study as a whole: Just one nonresponder means the tie between baseline CD8+ expansion and response stays uncertain. Sharing of TCRs across patients appeared less clear than in mice, possibly for HLA-related reasons.

Treatment: oral pan-JAK inhibitor, 5-10 mg twice daily. Researchers took lesional scalp punch biopsies and peripheral blood from people who were alopecia areata patients. The V gene is TRBV6-1, the J gene TRBJ2-5; D unclear. This TCR was sampled from a human donor with alopecia areata. The sequences come from skin, collected at week 4, from a patient treated with tofacitinib. CDR3 sequence: CASSEGPAVETQYF. CDR3 bases: TGTGCCAGCAGTGAAGGCCCAGCAGTTGAGACCCAGTACTTC.